Listed below are T cell receptor beta chains from one sample, sequenced in a study of blood T cells in healthy people across ages. One entry per CDR3 protein results from TCRdb running MiXCR on the 5' RACE reads. This table has roughly 1,500,000 distinct CDR3 sequences, approximately 32% appearing once. What was sequenced was blood. These receptors all come from a woman under 40 in good health. Both conserved end residues are part of each CDR3. A D gene is named only where the DNA matches it firmly. The listing skips clone size in some rows; elsewhere it reads once, few, many or a size class.

v_call: TRBV20-1
clone_size: -
d_call: TRBD2
j_call: TRBJ2-2
cdr3_nt: TGCAGTGCTGTACTACTAGCGGGAGTCGGGGGGGAGCTGTTTTTT
cdr3_aa: CSAVLLAGVGGELFF

v_call: TRBV24-1
clone_size: -
d_call: -
j_call: TRBJ2-5
cdr3_nt: TGTGCCACCAGTGATTCAACGGGAGCTGGGGAGACCCAGTACTTC
cdr3_aa: CATSDSTGAGETQYF

v_call: TRBV4-1
clone_size: -
d_call: -
j_call: TRBJ1-5
cdr3_nt: TGCGCCAGCAACCAACCGGGACTAGGCAATCAGCCCCAGCATTTT
cdr3_aa: CASNQPGLGNQPQHF

v_call: TRBV24-1
clone_size: once
d_call: TRBD2
j_call: TRBJ2-5
cdr3_nt: TGTGCCACCAGTGATATAGCGGGAGGGAACAGGGAGACCCAGTACTTC
cdr3_aa: CATSDIAGGNRETQYF

v_call: TRBV20-1
clone_size: few
d_call: -
j_call: TRBJ2-3
cdr3_nt: TGCAGTGCGGGGCTAGGGGGTCGGGCAGATACGCAGTATTTT
cdr3_aa: CSAGLGGRADTQYF

v_call: TRBV4-2
clone_size: -
d_call: -
j_call: TRBJ1-4
cdr3_nt: TGTGCCAGCAGCCAGAACGCACGGGAAAAACTGTTTTTT
cdr3_aa: CASSQNAREKLFF

v_call: TRBV20-1
clone_size: -
d_call: TRBD1
j_call: TRBJ1-5
cdr3_nt: TGCAGTGCTAGTCAGGGGACAGGGGATCAGCCCCAGCATTTT
cdr3_aa: CSASQGTGDQPQHF

v_call: TRBV27
clone_size: few
d_call: TRBD2
j_call: TRBJ2-1
cdr3_nt: TGTGCCAGCACCCCCGGGACTAGCGGGAGGAATGAGCAGTTCTTC
cdr3_aa: CASTPGTSGRNEQFF

v_call: TRBV28
clone_size: -
d_call: -
j_call: TRBJ2-1
cdr3_nt: TGTGCCAGCAGTTTATTACAGGGACTGGGACACAATGAGCAGTTCTTC
cdr3_aa: CASSLLQGLGHNEQFF

v_call: TRBV7-9
clone_size: -
d_call: TRBD2
j_call: TRBJ2-1
cdr3_nt: TGTGCCAGCAGCTTAATTTGGGAGGGCAATGAGCAGTTCTTC
cdr3_aa: CASSLIWEGNEQFF

v_call: TRBV20-1
clone_size: -
d_call: -
j_call: TRBJ2-4
cdr3_nt: TGCGGGGGCTTGCGACGGGTAGCCAAAAACATTCAGTACTTC
cdr3_aa: CGGLRRVAKNIQYF

v_call: TRBV5-5
clone_size: -
d_call: -
j_call: TRBJ1-5
cdr3_nt: TGTGCCAGCAGCTTGGTGGACGGGGGGTGGCAGCCCCAGCATTTT
cdr3_aa: CASSLVDGGWQPQHF

v_call: TRBV2
clone_size: few
d_call: TRBD2
j_call: TRBJ2-7
cdr3_nt: TGTGCCAGCAAAGGAGGCACAACACTAGCGGGAGCGATCTTCTCCTACGAGCAGTACTTC
cdr3_aa: CASKGGTTLAGAIFSYEQYF

v_call: TRBV20-1
clone_size: few
d_call: -
j_call: TRBJ2-1
cdr3_nt: TGCAGTGCTGCCTGGACAGACGGGGTTAACAATGAGCAGTTCTTC
cdr3_aa: CSAAWTDGVNNEQFF

v_call: TRBV11-1
clone_size: -
d_call: -
j_call: TRBJ2-1
cdr3_nt: TGTGCCAGCAGTCCTGCTACCGGAGACTACAATGAGCAGTTCTTC
cdr3_aa: CASSPATGDYNEQFF